The 27 T cell receptor beta chains listed next were all sequenced from one sample in a study of T cells in tuberculosis. Repertoires were generated with immunoSEQ multiplex PCR, while TCRdb's copy carries only in-frame clones and drops some. The repertoire consists of 45,000 or so clones, with nearly 95% occurring once and the leading ten covering around 7%. Source material: PBMCs. All receptors derive from a donor aged 5-35 years with latent tuberculosis or without tuberculosis infection.

The CDR3 is CASSQDLQGLYF. In DNA form, the CDR3 reads TGTGCCAGCAGCCAAGATCTACAGGGCCTGTATTTT. V usage is TRBV4-2 and J usage is TRBJ2-3; TRBD1 is a possible D gene (6 bases). The CDR3 is 12 residues long. With 0 bases removed from V and 14 bases from J, the gap between germline ends came to 12 bases. The V gene's germline CDR1 is LGHNA and CDR2 YNFKEQ.

The V gene is TRBV19, the J gene TRBJ1-1; the D gene is possibly TRBD1 (6 bases). The V gene lost 1 base and the J gene lost 3 bases, with 12 bases spanning the gap. The germline V gene has CDR1 LNHDA and CDR2 SQIVND (reference sequence). CDR3 length: 15 residues. CDR3 coding DNA: TGTGCCAGTAGTATAGTTTCAGGGGTCGACACTGAAGCTTTCTTT. Encoded protein: CASSIVSGVDTEAFF.

The V and J genes are TRBV29-1 and TRBJ1-2; 8 bases align to TRBD1. V shed 5 bases, J shed 5 bases, and the junction held 19 bases outside the gene matches. The CDR3 spans 17 residues. Germline V gene sequence: CDR1 SQVTM, CDR2 ANQGSEA. Here the CDR3 DNA reads TGCAGCGTTTGGGCAGGAGGAGAAACAGGGGGGAGGTATGGCTACACCTTC. Translating it yields CSVWAGGETGGRYGYTF.

V is TRBV27 and J is TRBJ1-2, with D tentatively TRBD1 (6 bases). Germline assignment: CDR1 MNHEY and CDR2 SMNVEV (reference sequence). The CDR3 length is 14 residues. The ends were cut back, 5 bases at V and 2 bases at J, with 12 bases in the middle. The CDR3 reads CASSTRDTNYGYTF. CDR3 DNA sequence: TGTGCCAGCAGTACCCGGGACACCAACTATGGCTACACCTTC.

This chain uses TRBV19 with TRBJ2-3; TRBD2 aligns across 12 bases. The CDR3 consists of 17 residues. Per the germline V gene, CDR1 is LNHDA and CDR2 is SQIVND (reference sequence). J gave up 5 bases and V 4 bases, and 10 bases lay outside the gene matches. The CDR3: CASSRSPSGGAGDTQYF. CDR3 sequence (DNA): TGTGCCAGTAGTAGGAGCCCTAGCGGGGGGGCGGGAGATACGCAGTATTTT.

This chain connects TRBV5-6 to TRBJ1-1; D is perhaps TRBD1 (5 bases). This CDR3 comprises 15 residues. V lost 4 bases to trimming and J lost 3 bases, with 16 bases between them. Germline V CDR1 and CDR2: SGHDT, YYEEEE. The CDR3: CASSVDSIMDTEAFF. The CDR3, as DNA: TGTGCCAGCAGCGTCGACAGTATAATGGACACTGAAGCTTTCTTT.

The V gene is TRBV25-1, the J gene TRBJ2-7; TRBD2 aligns across 7 bases. V lost 3 bases, J lost 4 bases, and 12 bases stayed unmatched. The CDR3 runs 16 residues. In germline, CDR1 is MGHDK, CDR2 SYGVNS. CDR3 bases: TGTGCCAGCAGTGAGGGTTTGGGCGGGAGTCCGTACGAGCAGTACTTC. It specifies CASSEGLGGSPYEQYF.

The V gene is TRBV11-2, the J gene TRBJ2-2, with D possibly matching TRBD1 (6 bases). The CDR3 is 16 residues long. Deletions cut 3 bases from V and 1 base from J, with 12 bases between. Per germline, CDR1 SGHAT and CDR2 FQNNGV. The CDR3 region has the DNA TGTGCCAGCAGCTTCCCGGCGGACAGGAACACCGGGGAGCTGTTTTTT. It is translated as CASSFPADRNTGELFF.

The chain recombines TRBV7-6 with TRBJ2-2; 9 positions agree with TRBD1. Germline V gives CDR1 SGHVS, CDR2 FNYEAQ. The CDR3 runs to 16 residues. V was pared by 1 base and J by 3 bases, with 3 bases of the junction left unmatched. CDR3 protein: CASSLGWTGDTGELFF. CDR3 nucleotides: TGTGCCAGCAGCTTAGGTTGGACAGGGGACACCGGGGAGCTGTTTTTT.

The chain joins TRBV5-1 to TRBJ1-5; weak D call: TRBD1 (6 bases). Germline V gene sequence: CDR1 SGHRS, CDR2 YFSETQ. The CDR3 has 15 residues. V was shortened by 4 bases and J by 0 bases, with 11 bases between the two germline ends. The CDR3 protein is CASSAGQNSNQPQHF. The CDR3 coding sequence is TGCGCCAGCAGCGCCGGACAGAATAGCAATCAGCCCCAGCATTTT. The variable domain in full, completed from reference TRBV5-1 and TRBJ1-5, reads KAGVTQTPRYLIKTRGQQVTLSCSPISGHRSVSWYQQTPGQGLQFLFEYFSETQRNKGNFPGRFSGRQFSNSRSEMNVSTLELGDSALYLCASSAGQNSNQPQHFGDGTRLSIL.

The chain couples TRBV19 to TRBJ1-1; D is unresolved. Germline V CDR1 and CDR2: LNHDA, SQIVND (reference sequence). The CDR3 length is 16 residues. V lost 1 base and J 4 bases, leaving 16 bases between the germline ends. The CDR3 nucleotides are TGTGCCAGTAGTATAGGCCGGACTATCGGGAGCACTGAAGCTTTCTTT. Translating it yields CASSIGRTIGSTEAFF.

V and J are TRBV6-1 and TRBJ1-1, with D possibly being TRBD1 (5 bases). This CDR3 is 14 amino acids long. Germline V gene lookup returns CDR1 MNHNS and CDR2 SASEGT. The V end lost 2 bases, the J end lost 4 bases, and 11 bases lay between the germline ends. The CDR3 sequence: CASSEIGVFTEAFF. The CDR3 DNA reads as TGTGCCAGCAGTGAAATAGGGGTGTTCACTGAAGCTTTCTTT.

This rearrangement joins TRBV18 to TRBJ1-6; a possible D gene is TRBD1 (5 bases). The germline V gene has CDR1 KGHSH and CDR2 LQKENI. V lost 3 bases and J lost 5, with 11 bases in between. This CDR3 contains 15 residues. The CDR3 spells CASSPGGGNNSPLHF. The CDR3 DNA reads TGTGCCAGCTCACCGGGGGGGGGTAATAATTCACCCCTCCACTTT. Supplemented by reference TRBV18 and TRBJ1-6, the full variable domain reads NAGVMQNPRHLVRRRGQEARLRCSPMKGHSHVYWYRQLPEEGLKFMVYLQKENIIDESGMPKERFSAEFPKEGPSILRIQQVVRGDSAAYFCASSPGGGNNSPLHFGNGTRLTVT.

The genes are TRBV19 and TRBJ1-1, with D perhaps matching TRBD1 (6 bases). Germline CDR1 reads LNHDA; CDR2 reads SQIVND (reference sequence). This CDR3 comprises 11 residues. V was trimmed by 3 bases and J by 11 bases, leaving 10 bases between them. CDR3 sequence: CASSISTGAFF. CDR3 in DNA: TGTGCCAGTAGTATTTCGACAGGTGCTTTCTTT.

The chain recombines TRBV19 with TRBJ2-7; D might be TRBD2 (6 bases). Between the trimmed V and J ends, which lost 7 bases and 5 bases, there was a span of 21 bases. Germline lookup yields CDR1 LNHDA and CDR2 SQIVND (reference sequence). The CDR3 loop spans 15 amino acids. The CDR3 sequence: CASTPTSGDGDEQYF. CDR3 DNA sequence: TGTGCCAGTACCCCTACATCGGGGGATGGGGACGAGCAGTACTTC.

The rearrangement uses TRBV7-6 and TRBJ1-1; weak D call: TRBD1 (6 bases). The CDR3 is 14 amino acids. The germline V and J ends were trimmed by 2 bases and 1 base, with 8 bases remaining between them. Germline V gene lookup returns CDR1 SGHVS and CDR2 FNYEAQ. The CDR3 here is CASSLRQANTEAFF. The CDR3 coding sequence is TGTGCCAGCAGCTTAAGACAGGCGAACACTGAAGCTTTCTTT.

The chain combines TRBV27 with TRBJ2-7, with a weak D call TRBD2 (5 bases). Trimming cost V 7 bases and J 4 bases, with 20 bases left between them. The CDR3 totals 15 residues. Germline CDR1 is MNHEY and CDR2 is SMNVEV (reference sequence). The CDR3 nucleotides are TGTGCCAGCAAATACGGCACTGGGAGTACTTACGAGCAGTACTTC. It codes for CASKYGTGSTYEQYF.

CDR3 coding DNA: TGTGCCATCAGTGAAGGGGCAGGGGTGTACCAAGAGACCCAGTACTTC. Translating it yields CAISEGAGVYQETQYF. V and J are TRBV10-3 and TRBJ2-5; possibly TRBD1 for D (6 bases). The germline gives CDR1 ENHRY, CDR2 SYGVKD. The CDR3 runs 16 residues. Trimming cost V 3 bases and J 0 bases, with 14 bases left between them.

The V gene is TRBV11-2, the J gene TRBJ2-1, with D perhaps matching TRBD2 (5 bases). V lost 8 bases and J lost 5, with 7 bases in between. The CDR3 loop spans 11 amino acids. The V gene's germline CDR1 is SGHAT and CDR2 FQNNGV. The CDR3 nucleotides read TGTGCCAGCCGGGGTAACAATGAGCAGTTCTTC. As protein: CASRGNNEQFF. The full variable domain, its missing parts supplied by reference TRBV11-2 and TRBJ2-1, is EAGVAQSPRYKIIEKRQSVAFWCNPISGHATLYWYQQILGQGPKLLIQFQNNGVVDDSQLPKDRFSAERLKGVDSTLKIQPAKLEDSAVYLCASRGNNEQFFGPGTRLTVL.

This clone is a singleton in its sample. The J gene is TRBJ1-1, the V gene TRBV27; TRBD1 agrees at 8 bases. The CDR3 has 14 amino acids. The germline V gene encodes CDR1 MNHEY and CDR2 SMNVEV (reference sequence). The V segment lost 6 bases and the J segment 3 bases; nucleotides outside the gene matches: 6. The chain's CDR3 is CASSSGQADTEAFF. The CDR3 nucleotides read TGTGCCAGCAGCTCGGGACAGGCGGACACTGAAGCTTTCTTT.

The rearrangement links TRBV30 to TRBJ2-3, with D perhaps TRBD2 (6 bases). Germline loops: CDR1 GTSNPN, CDR2 SVGIG (reference sequence). This CDR3 comprises 16 residues. Trimming removed 2 bases at V and 0 bases at J, with 15 bases between. The DNA for the CDR3 is TGTGCCTGGAGTCGCCCTAGCGCCCCTAGCACAGATACGCAGTATTTT. Translating gives CAWSRPSAPSTDTQYF.

V gene TRBV27 combines with J gene TRBJ2-2; D possibly corresponds to TRBD1 (6 bases). Germline V gene data show CDR1 as MNHEY and CDR2 as SMNVEV (reference sequence). The CDR3 has 16 amino acids. Between the trimmed V and J ends, which lost 7 bases and 4 bases, there was a span of 19 bases. CDR3 DNA sequence: TGTGCCAGCACCTTTCAGAAGACACAGGGCACCGGGGAGCTGTTTTTT. The encoded protein is CASTFQKTQGTGELFF.

The J gene is TRBJ1-1, the V gene TRBV15; D is unclear. The CDR3 runs to 13 residues. Germline-derived CDR1 and CDR2 are LNHNV and YYDKDF (reference sequence). Trimming shortened V by 5 bases and J by 4 bases, and 11 bases separated the two germline ends. CDR3 sequence: CATSLDGSTEAFF. CDR3 nucleotides: TGTGCCACCAGCTTAGACGGGAGCACTGAAGCTTTCTTT.

The V and J genes are TRBV6-4 and TRBJ2-1, with 7 nucleotides matching TRBD2. The junction had 2 bases not matched to a gene; V was cut back by 4 bases and J by 5 bases. The CDR3 runs to 13 residues. From germline, CDR1 is MRHNA and CDR2 SNTAGT. CDR3: CASSVLANNEQFF. Written as DNA, the CDR3 is TGTGCCAGCAGTGTACTAGCGAACAATGAGCAGTTCTTC.

J is TRBJ2-3 and V is TRBV13; D is perhaps TRBD2 (5 bases). Trimming shortened V by 5 bases and J by 2 bases, and 11 bases separated the two germline ends. The germline V gene encodes CDR1 PRHDT and CDR2 FYEKMQ (reference sequence). The CDR3 consists of 14 residues. CDR3 sequence: CASSPGLTTDTQYF. Written as DNA, the CDR3 is TGTGCCAGCAGCCCCGGACTGACCACAGATACGCAGTATTTT.

A single count supports this clone. The chain links TRBV18 to TRBJ2-7, with unresolved D. The germline V gene encodes CDR1 KGHSH and CDR2 LQKENI. V dropped 0 bases and J dropped 0 bases, with 6 bases sitting between them. This CDR3 region has 14 residues. CDR3 nucleotide sequence: TGTGCCAGCTCACCACCGGCTCGCTCCTACGAGCAGTACTTC. Translated: CASSPPARSYEQYF.

This chain joins TRBV6-5 and TRBJ2-7; D is perhaps TRBD1 (5 bases). The ends were cut back, 6 bases at V and 0 bases at J, with 9 bases in the middle. The CDR3 length is 13 residues. Germline CDR1 reads MNHEY; CDR2 reads SVGAGI. CDR3 nucleotides: TGTGCCAGCAGCCAGGGAAGCTCCTACGAGCAGTACTTC. Its translation is CASSQGSSYEQYF.